The entry below gives a single T cell receptor (beta chain) sequence along with its context. Its antigen is unidentified. V lost 5 bases, J lost 0 bases, and 8 bases lay in between. Germline CDR1 SEHNR, CDR2 FQNEAQ (reference sequence). The CDR3 sequence is 14 residues long. This specimen comes from a study of T cells after yellow fever vaccination. UMIs and a universal primer site were added when TCR cDNA was made by 5'RACE template switching. TCRdb independently ran MiXCR on the 5' RACE reads; one entry per CDR3 protein. Of around 250,000 distinct CDR3 sequences in the sample, roughly 5.2% were seen once. Study conclusions and caveats: It was a small share of clonotypes that appeared in both CD4 and CD8 compartments. Post-booster samples contained most primary-vaccination clones (more than 95% CD4, about 90% CD8). Abundant clonotypes (contaminants from the bulk population) could be present in FACS-sorted repertoires.

The clonotype originates from a man aged 18 to 29 who received the YFV17D yellow fever vaccine. The input for sequencing was CD4+ T cells sorted from PBMCs, taken on the day of the yellow fever booster vaccination. The chain carries TRBV7-9 and TRBJ1-3; possible D gene TRBD1, 5 bases. The CDR3: CASSQQVSGNTIYF. For the CDR3, the DNA is TGTGCCAGCAGCCAACAGGTCTCTGGAAACACCATATATTTT.